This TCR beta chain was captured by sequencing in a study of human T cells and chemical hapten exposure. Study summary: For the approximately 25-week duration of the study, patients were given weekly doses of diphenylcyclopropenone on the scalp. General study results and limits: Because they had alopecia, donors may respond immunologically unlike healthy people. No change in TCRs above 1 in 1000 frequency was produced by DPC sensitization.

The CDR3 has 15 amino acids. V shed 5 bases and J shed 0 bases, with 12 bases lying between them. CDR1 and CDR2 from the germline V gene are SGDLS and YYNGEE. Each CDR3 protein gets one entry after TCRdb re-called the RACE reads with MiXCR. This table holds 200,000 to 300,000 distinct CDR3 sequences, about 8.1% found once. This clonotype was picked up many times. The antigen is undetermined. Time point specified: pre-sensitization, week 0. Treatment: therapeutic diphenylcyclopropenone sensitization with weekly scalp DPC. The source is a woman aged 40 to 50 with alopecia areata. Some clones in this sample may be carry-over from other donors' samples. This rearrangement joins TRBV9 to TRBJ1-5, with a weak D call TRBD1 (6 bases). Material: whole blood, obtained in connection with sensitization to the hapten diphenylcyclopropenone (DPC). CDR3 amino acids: CASSHSGDSNQPQHF. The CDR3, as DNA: TGTGCCAGCAGTCACTCAGGGGATAGCAATCAGCCCCAGCATTTT.